Listed below are T cell receptor beta chains from one sample, sequenced in a study of PD-1 blockade in mismatch repair-deficient tumors. Using immunoSEQ multiplex PCR, the repertoire was profiled, and TCRdb retains in-frame clones only, with some absent. This table holds roughly 79,000 clones, 70% to 90% found once. The material was peripheral blood, obtained 44 weeks after starting pembrolizumab. The receptors here all came from an adult with mismatch repair-deficient cancer. Each CDR3 is given without its conserved first and last residue.

TRBV4-1	ASSQLPQETQY
TRBV27	ASSPGLVYGYT
TRBV19	ASSIGGGQSATDTQY
TRBV6-5	ASSSSGRRPNEQY
TRBV7-9	ASSSNPNTGELF
TRBV29-1	SVEDPGRGTDTQY
TRBV27	ASSIRQGISYEQY
TRBV28	ASKTGTLNNEQF
TRBV10-3	AISGGAGAKNIQY
TRBV6-6	ASSYSAGGQVETQY
TRBV25-1	ASSEYEQF
TRBV25-1	ASSETGFYEQY
TRBV5-1	ASSPTSDVTGELF
TRBV12-5	ASGSLEAKNIQY
TRBV7-6	ASSPPYSAYTQY
TRBV4-3	ASSQVLAGGPGEQY
TRBV21-1	ASSNPGTGGRGQETQY
TRBV5-4	ASSRLRGEQY
TRBV29-1	SVEDQEGGAF
TRBV14	ASSPIDRGQF
TRBV30	AWDRDHGYT
TRBV7-9	ASSKPTGGQANTEAF
TRBV15	ATSLDVGTDTQY
TRBV18	ASSPLTGGGEKLF
TRBV5-1	ASSREASYEQY
TRBV7-6	ASSSGLGTDTQY
TRBV30	AWRDRAKTEAF
TRBV4-2	ASSLPSGQGTEAF
TRBV5-5	ASSPQYGLVYEQY
TRBV18	ASSPPGGTDTQY
TRBV5-1	ASSLNT
TRBV2	ASSDVTGNTEAF
TRBV2	ASSGVEQF
TRBV9	ASSAMGLAGLSSYNEQF
TRBV28	ASKRKYEQY
TRBV18	ASSPPVQDTDTQY
TRBV5-1	ASSLAPTGVNTEAF
TRBV11-2	ASTREVQLGEQY
TRBV11-2	ASAGLAGVRTYEQY
TRBV12-5	ASGLNNEQF
TRBV6-6	ASSSSSSGSPYEQY
TRBV7-3	ASSLGLAGGVGELF
TRBV7-6	ASSLGLAGVNEQF
TRBV4-1	ASSQGGRGSNQPQH
TRBV4-1	ASSQLAGGTDTQY
TRBV4-3	ASSQAHDVSSYEQY
TRBV6-5	ASKPTGDEQF
TRBV9	ASSGQTRTIGELF